Below, 9 T cell receptor beta chains from the same sample are listed, as sequenced in a study of cytomegalovirus exposure and HLA in healthy donors. Use of 60 Vbeta and 13 Jbeta primers characterized the PCR. Using immunoSEQ multiplex PCR, the repertoire was profiled, and TCRdb retains in-frame clones only, with some absent. The sample's table shows roughly 74,000 clones. Sequencing input: PBMCs. The source is a female donor in good health and CMV-seropositive.

The rearrangement links TRBV20-1 to TRBJ2-5; the D is unclear. The better agreement between TRBJ2-7 and the DNA end casts doubt on the J call. This CDR3 is built from 11 residues. Germline loops: CDR1 DFQATT, CDR2 SNEGSKA (reference sequence). The CDR3 protein is CSAEANYEQYF. The CDR3 nucleotides read TGCAGTGCCGAGGCCAACTACGAGCAGTACTTC.

The V and J genes are TRBV2 and TRBJ2-1; 10 bases are a match to TRBD1. CDR3 size: 13 residues. CDR1 and CDR2 from the germline V gene are SNHLY and FYNNEI. V lost 9 bases to trimming and J lost 9 bases; unmatched junction nucleotides: 8. This chain's CDR3 is CARGDRGTGEQFF. The CDR3 region has the DNA TGTGCCAGGGGGGACAGGGGAACGGGTGAGCAGTTCTTC.

This sequence joins TRBV19 and TRBJ2-3; either TRBD1 or TRBD2 may supply D (5 bases each). Trimming left V 5 bases short and J 2 bases short, with 14 bases between. The CDR3 consists of 15 residues. Looked up from germline, CDR1 is LNHDA and CDR2 is SQIVND (reference sequence). The CDR3 loop is CASSLAPRDTDTQYF. The CDR3 DNA sequence: TGTGCCAGTAGTCTAGCACCCAGGGACACAGATACGCAGTATTTT.

The chain has TRBV9 and TRBJ2-1; TRBD2 aligns across 10 bases. The trim removed 0 bases at V and 7 bases at J, leaving 4 bases unmatched. CDR3 length: 15 residues. Germline V CDR1 and CDR2: SGDLS, YYNGEE. CDR3 in amino acids: CASSVEISGGNEQFF. The CDR3, as DNA: TGTGCCAGCAGCGTAGAAATTAGCGGGGGGAATGAGCAGTTCTTC.

The gene calls are TRBV11-2 and TRBJ1-1, with no clear D. Germline values: CDR1 SGHAT, CDR2 FQNNGV. Trimming cost V 3 bases and J 5 bases, with 10 bases left between them. The CDR3 has 13 residues. The CDR3 DNA reads TGTGCCAGCAGCTTGACACCGGCGACTGAAGCTTTCTTT. Its protein is CASSLTPATEAFF.

The rearrangement links TRBV5-6 to TRBJ1-2; D is possibly TRBD1 (6 bases). The germline V gene has CDR1 SGHDT and CDR2 YYEEEE. The CDR3 consists of 16 residues. V lost 5 bases and J 2 bases, leaving 19 bases between the germline ends. CDR3 sequence reads: CASSRGQTPLNYGYTF. CDR3 nucleotide sequence: TGTGCCAGCAGTAGGGGACAAACGCCGTTGAACTATGGCTACACCTTC.

The CDR3 loop is CAIGTGPDHSYEQYF. The CDR3 nucleotides are TGTGCCATCGGGACAGGACCTGACCACTCCTACGAGCAGTACTTC. The chain couples TRBV10-3 to TRBJ2-7; 8 positions agree with TRBD1. V was pared by 8 bases and J by 0 bases, with 9 bases of the junction left unmatched. Germline V gene sequence: CDR1 ENHRY, CDR2 SYGVKD. This CDR3 contains 15 residues.

The chain uses TRBV28 and TRBJ2-7; 7 nucleotides agree with TRBD2. The CDR3 runs 14 residues. Looked up from germline, CDR1 is MDHEN and CDR2 is SYDVKM. The V and J ends lost 10 bases and 6 bases, in that order; junction bases with no gene match: 15. The CDR3 nucleotides read TGTGCCACCCAAAAGGGACTACCGGGTCCCGAGCAGTACTTC. It codes for CATQKGLPGPEQYF.

The rearrangement uses TRBV4-1 and TRBJ2-3; 8 bases match TRBD2. The CDR3 runs 15 residues. Looked up from germline, CDR1 is MGHRA and CDR2 is YSYEKL. Trimming took 8 bases from V and 5 from J; bases not matched to a gene: 12. CDR3 amino acids: CASGGSSGIIDTQYF. CDR3 in DNA: TGCGCCAGCGGAGGGAGTAGCGGGATTATAGATACGCAGTATTTT.